This TCR beta chain is from a study of cytomegalovirus exposure and HLA in healthy donors. Study-wide background: A subsequent analysis reported that the 120 or so validation repertoires were produced on the same platform that had also been used for the roughly 700 first-cohort repertoires. Overall study findings and caveats: The tendency of first-cohort TCR clusters to co-occur in the 120 validation repertoires was identified by a subsequent analysis. There were a few CMV-associated chains whose specificity for CMV antigens was confirmed in vitro.

Trimming left V 0 bases short and J 3 bases short, with 9 bases between. The CDR3 runs to 14 residues. Germline V CDR1 and CDR2: GTSNPN, SVGIG (reference sequence). Turning to this clone: As yet, its antigen is unknown.

The method was immunoSEQ multiplex PCR; TCRdb's version includes in-frame clones alone and lacks a portion of them. The sample carries under 400,000 clones, approximately 90% recorded once. The rearrangement joins TRBV30 to TRBJ1-5; the D gene is possibly TRBD1 (5 bases). The receptor's source is a woman younger than 35 in good health and CMV-seronegative. Input material: PBMCs. The CDR3 bases are TGTGCCTGGAGTGTAGTAGGGGTCAATCAGCCCCAGCATTTT. Amino acid sequence: CAWSVVGVNQPQHF.